This TCR beta chain was recovered during a study of T cell repertoires in cytomegalovirus infection. Findings of the study overall: CMV-specific HLA-C-restricted TCR beta clonotypes dominated the ex vivo response. Identification of carriers of CMV plus the relevant HLA was performed using cumulative public TCR beta family frequency.

TCRdb used MiXCR to reprocess the reads, holding one entry per CDR3 protein. The sample holds about 180,000 distinct CDR3 sequences, approximately 15% seen once. Germline V gene sequence: CDR1 SGHTA, CDR2 FQGNSA. V was pared by 2 bases and J by 3 bases, with 3 bases of the junction left unmatched. The CDR3 spans 15 residues. This clonotype was picked up many times. What it binds is not known. The TCR sequence derives from a human donor in good health (CMV status not recorded). Some clones in this sample may be carry-over from other donors' samples. Sequences were obtained from PBMCs. This chain joins TRBV7-2 and TRBJ1-4, with 7 bases that match TRBD1. CDR3 in DNA: TGTGCCAGCAGCTTAAACAGGGGACCTAATGAAAAACTGTTTTTT. Translation: CASSLNRGPNEKLFF. The full variable domain, rest sourced from reference TRBV7-2 and TRBJ1-4, is GAGVSQSPSNKVTEKGKDVELRCDPISGHTALYWYRQSLGQGLEFLIYFQGNSAPDKSGLPSDRFSAERTGGSVSTLTIQRTQQEDSAVYLCASSLNRGPNEKLFFGSGTQLSVL.